This passage covers 12 T cell receptor beta chains from one sample sequenced in a study of blood T cell repertoires in COVID-19. Repertoires were generated with immunoSEQ multiplex PCR, while TCRdb's copy carries only in-frame clones and drops some. This sample carries some 260,000 clones, 70% to 90% of them seen once, and the ten largest clones take 3%. The sequenced sample was peripheral blood. The receptor source for this set is a man aged 18 to 30 with active or convalescent COVID-19.

The chain is built from TRBV9 and TRBJ1-2; 10 positions agree with TRBD1. Trimming at V came to 4 bases and at J to 5 bases, leaving 8 bases not matched to a gene. CDR1 is SGDLS and CDR2 is YYNGEE in the germline V gene. The CDR3 has 15 amino acids. CDR3 residues: CASSPTGQGVYGYTF. CDR3 nucleotide sequence: TGTGCCAGCAGCCCTACAGGACAGGGGGTATATGGCTACACCTTC.

This chain links TRBV20-1 with TRBJ1-5; unclear D gene. The CDR3 is 14 amino acids. V lost 3 bases and J lost 4, with 13 bases in between. Germline assignment: CDR1 DFQATT and CDR2 SNEGSKA (reference sequence). CDR3 coding DNA: TGCAGTGCTAGTCGCAGGCAACAAAATCAGCCCCAGCATTTT. It encodes CSASRRQQNQPQHF.

The gene calls are TRBV10-3 and TRBJ2-7; TRBD2 is a possible D gene (6 bases). The CDR3 has 14 residues. The ends were cut back, 6 bases at V and 2 bases at J, with 14 bases in the middle. Per germline, CDR1 ENHRY and CDR2 SYGVKD. The CDR3 DNA reads as TGTGCCATCAGCGCGACTAGTTCGACCTACGAGCAGTACTTC. This gives the protein CAISATSSTYEQYF.

This sequence joins TRBV12-3 or TRBV12-4 and TRBJ1-2; 9 bases agree with TRBD1. With V trimmed by 6 bases and J by 6 bases, 5 bases remained unmatched. The length of the CDR3 is 13 residues. This CDR3 is CASSPGTGNGYTF. The DNA for the CDR3 is TGTGCCAGCAGCCCCGGGACAGGGAATGGCTACACCTTC.

CDR3 sequence reads: CASSFRDSGGDTQYF. CDR3 nucleotides: TGCGCCAGCAGCTTCCGGGACAGTGGGGGCGATACGCAGTATTTT. The chain recombines TRBV5-1 with TRBJ2-3; 7 nucleotides line up with TRBD1. Trimming took 2 bases from V and 6 from J; bases not matched to a gene: 9. The CDR3 runs to 15 residues. CDR1 SGHRS and CDR2 YFSETQ come from the germline V gene.

This clone came up once. The chain couples TRBV21-1 to TRBJ2-7; the table assigns TRBD1, which was not confirmed against the DNA. TRBV21-1 represents a pseudogene. This CDR3 is 14 amino acids long. Written as DNA, the CDR3 is TGTGCCAGCAGCAAGGCCAGGGGTTCCTACGAGCAGTACTTC. Translating gives CASSKARGSYEQYF.

V gene TRBV9 combines with J gene TRBJ1-4; 10 bases match TRBD1. Germline V CDR1 and CDR2: SGDLS, YYNGEE. V shed 0 bases, J shed 8 bases, and the junction held 7 bases outside the gene matches. This CDR3 region has 16 residues. CDR3: CASSVESGQGYEKLFF. CDR3 DNA: TGTGCCAGCAGCGTAGAGTCGGGACAGGGGTACGAAAAACTGTTTTTT.

V and J are TRBV30 and TRBJ1-4, with D perhaps TRBD1 (6 bases). The V and J ends lost 0 bases and 3 bases respectively, with 11 bases between them. This CDR3 has 15 amino acids. Germline V lookup: CDR1 GTSNPN, CDR2 SVGIG (reference sequence). The CDR3 is CAWSVGDRSNEKLFF. The CDR3 DNA sequence: TGTGCCTGGAGTGTGGGTGACAGGTCTAATGAAAAACTGTTTTTT.

V gene TRBV7-8 combines with J gene TRBJ2-1; the match to TRBD2 covers 9 bases. The length of the CDR3 is 15 residues. In germline, CDR1 is SGHVS, CDR2 FQNEAQ. V gave up 2 bases and J gave up 7 bases; unmatched junction bases: 6. The CDR3 protein is CASSLSSGGGNEQFF. The CDR3 DNA reads TGTGCCAGCAGCTTAAGTAGCGGGGGCGGAAATGAGCAGTTCTTC.

This rearrangement joins TRBV10-3 to TRBJ2-7; 9 bases line up with TRBD1. CDR3 length: 13 residues. Germline CDR1 and CDR2: ENHRY and SYGVKD. V trimming: 7 bases; J trimming: 2 bases; junction bases outside the gene matches: 3. The CDR3 reads CAIKGQGTYEQYF. As DNA, the CDR3 is TGTGCCATCAAAGGACAGGGGACCTACGAGCAGTACTTC.

V is TRBV7-9 and J is TRBJ1-2; 11 positions agree with TRBD1. With 5 bases clipped from V and 5 bases from J, the junction kept 10 bases outside the gene matches. The CDR3 length is 16 residues. Germline V gene lookup returns CDR1 SEHNR and CDR2 FQNEAQ (reference sequence). The CDR3 DNA sequence: TGTGCCAGCAGCCCTCGGACAGGGGGCTCAGATTATGGCTACACCTTC. Residues: CASSPRTGGSDYGYTF. The complete variable domain, with remaining parts taken from reference TRBV7-9 and TRBJ1-2, reads DTGVSQNPRHKITKRGQNVTFRCDPISEHNRLYWYRQTLGQGPEFLTYFQNEAQLEKSRLLSDRFSAERPKGSFSTLEIQRTEQGDSAMYLCASSPRTGGSDYGYTFGSGTRLTVV.

In nucleotides, the CDR3 is TGTGCCAGCAGTTCCCCGCGATGGCCCCAGCATTTT. Protein sequence: CASSSPRWPQHF. The rearrangement links TRBV28 to TRBJ1-5, with D unclear. From germline, CDR1 is MDHEN and CDR2 SYDVKM. V was trimmed by 4 bases and J by 9 bases, leaving 10 bases between them. This CDR3 region has 12 residues.